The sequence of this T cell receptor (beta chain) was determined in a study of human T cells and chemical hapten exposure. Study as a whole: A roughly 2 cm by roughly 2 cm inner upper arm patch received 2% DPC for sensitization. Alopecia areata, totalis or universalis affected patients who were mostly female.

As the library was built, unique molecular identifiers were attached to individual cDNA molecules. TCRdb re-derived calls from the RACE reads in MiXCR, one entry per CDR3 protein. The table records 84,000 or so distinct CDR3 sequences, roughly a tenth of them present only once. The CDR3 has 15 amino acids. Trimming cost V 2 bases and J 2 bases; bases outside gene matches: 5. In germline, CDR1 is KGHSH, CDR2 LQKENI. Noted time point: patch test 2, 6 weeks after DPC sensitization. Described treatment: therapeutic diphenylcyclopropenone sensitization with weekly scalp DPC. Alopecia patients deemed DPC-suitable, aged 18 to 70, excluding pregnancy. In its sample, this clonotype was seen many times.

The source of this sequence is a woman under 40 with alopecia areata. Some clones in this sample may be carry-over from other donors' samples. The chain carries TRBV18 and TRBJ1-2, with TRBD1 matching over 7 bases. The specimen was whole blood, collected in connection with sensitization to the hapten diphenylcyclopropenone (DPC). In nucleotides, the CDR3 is TGTGCCAGCTCACCATCCGGGACAGTCAACTATGGCTACACCTTC. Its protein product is CASSPSGTVNYGYTF.